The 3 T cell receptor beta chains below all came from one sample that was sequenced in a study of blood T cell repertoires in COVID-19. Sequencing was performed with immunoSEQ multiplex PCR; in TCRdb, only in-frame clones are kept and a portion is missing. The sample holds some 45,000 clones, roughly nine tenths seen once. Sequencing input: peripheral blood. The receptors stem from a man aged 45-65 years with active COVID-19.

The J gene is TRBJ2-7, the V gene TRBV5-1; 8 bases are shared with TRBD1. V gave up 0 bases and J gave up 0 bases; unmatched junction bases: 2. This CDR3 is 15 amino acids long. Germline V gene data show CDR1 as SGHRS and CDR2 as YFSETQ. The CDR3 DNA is TGCGCCAGCAGCTTGGAGGGACAGGTCTCCTACGAGCAGTACTTC. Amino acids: CASSLEGQVSYEQYF.

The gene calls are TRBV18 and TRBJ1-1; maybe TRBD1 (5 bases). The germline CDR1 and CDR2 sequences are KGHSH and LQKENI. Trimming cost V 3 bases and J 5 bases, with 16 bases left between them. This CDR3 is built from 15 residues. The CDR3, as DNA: TGTGCCAGCTCACCCCCATTCCGACAGTTGACTGAAGCTTTCTTT. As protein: CASSPPFRQLTEAFF.

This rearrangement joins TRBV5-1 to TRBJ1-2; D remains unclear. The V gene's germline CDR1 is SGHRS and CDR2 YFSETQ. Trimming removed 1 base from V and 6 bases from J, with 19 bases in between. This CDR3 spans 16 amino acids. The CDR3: CASSLNSGTVRNGYTF. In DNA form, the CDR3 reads TGCGCCAGCAGCTTGAATTCTGGAACCGTCAGGAATGGCTACACCTTC.